The TCR beta chain described here comes from a study of regulatory T cells in long-lasting Graves disease. Study details: Graves' patients with a new diagnosis had received antithyroid drugs under 3 months.

In its sample, this clonotype was seen many times. What it binds is not known. Study results and caveats: TCR diversity was lower in persistent Graves' patients (versus newly diagnosed ones). Persistent patients shared thousands of public clonotypes among themselves. Newly diagnosed patients shared fewer, at roughly 900.

Time point specified: newly diagnosed GD, antithyroid drugs for less than 3 months. With RNA extracted from PBMCs as input, the TCR library was made. HTBI primers from iRepertoire and Arm-PCR of CDR3 regions yielded the TCR beta libraries. TCRdb passed the multiplex PCR reads through MiXCR, listing each CDR3 protein once. The sample comprises some 250,000 distinct CDR3 sequences, around 20% of which are singletons, and approximately 13% rests with the top ten. The clonotype was recovered from a female donor with Graves disease. Sequenced here: peripheral blood mononuclear cells (PBMCs), sampled at new diagnosis, from a patient treated with antithyroid drugs.

CDR3 coding DNA: TGTGCCAGCAGCTTAGATGGGGCCTATTCCAATGAGCAGTTCTTC. It translates to CASSLDGAYSNEQFF. The chain carries TRBV7-2 and TRBJ2-1, with D possibly TRBD1 on 5 matching bases. The CDR3 sequence is 15 residues long. From germline, CDR1 is SGHTA and CDR2 FQGNSA. Trimming left V 1 base short and J 6 bases short, with 13 bases between.